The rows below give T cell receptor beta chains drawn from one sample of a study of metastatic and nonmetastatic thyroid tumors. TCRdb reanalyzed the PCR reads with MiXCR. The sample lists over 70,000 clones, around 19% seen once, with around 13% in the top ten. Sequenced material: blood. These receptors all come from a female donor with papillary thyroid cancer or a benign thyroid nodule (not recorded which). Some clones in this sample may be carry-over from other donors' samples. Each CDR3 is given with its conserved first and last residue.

CDR3 protein: CASSLQGAGTDTQYF; J gene: TRBJ2-3; V gene: TRBV5-4
CDR3 protein: CASTPHGRVAEAFF; J gene: TRBJ1-1; V gene: TRBV27
CDR3 protein: CASSLGTRVEYF; J gene: TRBJ2-3; V gene: TRBV7-2
CDR3 protein: CSARDLLGLTVNTEAFF; J gene: TRBJ1-1; V gene: TRBV20-1
CDR3 protein: CASSSFGLPQQQPQHF; J gene: TRBJ1-5; V gene: TRBV27
CDR3 protein: CASSLWDGYTF; J gene: TRBJ1-2; V gene: TRBV12-3/TRBV12-4
CDR3 protein: CSARDESRNTEAFF; J gene: TRBJ1-1; V gene: TRBV20-1
CDR3 protein: CASSRQVNQPQHF; J gene: TRBJ1-5; V gene: TRBV12-3/TRBV12-4
CDR3 protein: CASQPQAGLAGVETQYF; J gene: TRBJ2-5; V gene: TRBV27
CDR3 protein: CSADREGDTEAFF; J gene: TRBJ1-1; V gene: TRBV29-1
CDR3 protein: CASSVGPGGSNTEAFF; J gene: TRBJ1-1; V gene: TRBV9
CDR3 protein: CATKPTFSYEQYF; J gene: TRBJ2-7; V gene: TRBV2
CDR3 protein: CSARAERVTDTQYF; J gene: TRBJ2-3; V gene: TRBV20-1
CDR3 protein: CATSRGGGKETQYF; J gene: TRBJ2-5; V gene: TRBV15
CDR3 protein: CASSQDWTGRTEAFF; J gene: TRBJ1-1; V gene: TRBV4-1
CDR3 protein: CASSITQLAGEQYF; J gene: TRBJ2-7; V gene: TRBV7-2
CDR3 protein: CASSWGLGTEAFF; J gene: TRBJ1-1; V gene: TRBV6-5
CDR3 protein: CASSETGGADTQYF; J gene: TRBJ2-3; V gene: TRBV6-1